A single sample gave rise to the 22 T cell receptor beta chains below, sequenced in a study of T cells in Graves' hyperthyroidism and ophthalmopathy. The CDR3 regions of TCR beta were amplified from RNA transcripts. TCR CDR3 underwent first-round RT-PCR with the HTBI primer set. TCRdb re-derived calls from the multiplex PCR reads in MiXCR, one entry per CDR3 protein. Altogether hundreds of thousands of distinct CDR3 sequences are present, about 15% being singletons, with the ten largest covering roughly 10%. The sample taken for sequencing was blood. The receptor set was obtained from a woman aged 18-29 years with Graves' hyperthyroidism.

In this sample, this clonotype turned up a few times. The gene calls are TRBV7-9 and TRBJ2-1; TRBD2 might be the D (6 bases). The CDR3 runs to 17 residues. The V gene's germline CDR1 is SEHNR and CDR2 FQNEAQ (reference sequence). V shed 3 bases and J shed 0 bases, with 15 bases lying between them. The DNA for the CDR3 is TGTGCCAGCAGCTTTACTAGCCTGGTGGTCTCCTACAATGAGCAGTTCTTC. This sequence encodes CASSFTSLVVSYNEQFF. The whole variable domain, remainder taken from reference TRBV7-9 and TRBJ2-1, is DTGVSQNPRHKITKRGQNVTFRCDPISEHNRLYWYRQTLGQGPEFLTYFQNEAQLEKSRLLSDRFSAERPKGSFSTLEIQRTEQGDSAMYLCASSFTSLVVSYNEQFFGPGTRLTVL.

The genes are TRBV27 and TRBJ2-7; possible D gene TRBD2, 5 bases. This CDR3 has 18 residues. Trimming removed 0 bases from V and 0 bases from J, with 18 bases in between. The germline CDR1 and CDR2 sequences are MNHEY and SMNVEV (reference sequence). CDR3 region: CASSLSRFDVRGSYEQYF. The CDR3 region has the DNA TGTGCCAGCAGTTTATCCAGGTTCGACGTCCGGGGCTCCTACGAGCAGTACTTC.

This clonotype has a count of ten or more. The rearrangement joins TRBV25-1 to TRBJ1-1; 9 bases align to TRBD1. This CDR3 has 15 amino acids. CDR1 is MGHDK, CDR2 SYGVNS, per germline. V trimming: 7 bases; J trimming: 5 bases; junction bases outside the gene matches: 11. CDR3: CASTPRTGDLTEAFF. The CDR3 nucleotides read TGTGCCAGCACCCCCCGGACAGGGGACTTGACTGAAGCTTTCTTT.

This clonotype was detected many times. The chain recombines TRBV20-1 with TRBJ2-1, with TRBD2 matching 8 bases. The germline CDR1 and CDR2 sequences are DFQATT and SNEGSKA (reference sequence). With V trimmed by 6 bases and J by 6 bases, 10 bases remained unmatched. The CDR3 has 14 residues. For the CDR3, the DNA is TGCAGTGCCCCCCCAAGCGGGAGTCTCAATGAGCAGTTCTTC. Its protein product is CSAPPSGSLNEQFF.

Only a few counts were recorded for this clonotype. The chain joins TRBV29-1 to TRBJ2-1; TRBD1 matches 8 bases. Germline-derived CDR1 and CDR2 are SQVTM and ANQGSEA. This CDR3 contains 14 residues. J gave up 4 bases and V 5 bases, and 7 bases lay outside the gene matches. The CDR3: CSVPGTGLYNEQFF. The CDR3 nucleotides read TGCAGCGTTCCTGGGACAGGCCTTTACAATGAGCAGTTCTTC.

This sequence joins TRBV5-4 and TRBJ2-1; 12 bases align to TRBD2. CDR1 is SGHNT, CDR2 YYREEE, per germline (reference sequence). The CDR3 is 18 residues long. V lost 4 bases, J lost 7 bases, and 15 bases stayed unmatched. This CDR3 is CASSRKYLAGGPENEQFF. CDR3 in DNA: TGTGCCAGCAGCCGAAAATACCTAGCGGGAGGGCCAGAGAATGAGCAGTTCTTC.

J is TRBJ2-7 and V is TRBV10-3; the D gene is possibly TRBD2 (6 bases). The V gene lost 0 bases and the J gene lost 2 bases, with 14 bases spanning the gap. The CDR3 is made up of 16 amino acids. Germline CDR1 and CDR2: ENHRY and SYGVKD. Written as DNA, the CDR3 is TGTGCCATCAGTGAGTCCCTGGGAGGCCCCGCCTACGAGCAGTACTTC. Protein sequence: CAISESLGGPAYEQYF.

This clonotype appeared many times. The CDR3 loop is CASSTGPWGSYNEQFF. The CDR3 region has the DNA TGTGCCAGCAGCACGGGTCCTTGGGGGTCCTACAATGAGCAGTTCTTC. The chain is built from TRBV12-3 or TRBV12-4 and TRBJ2-1, with D tentatively TRBD1 or TRBD2 (5 bases each). The CDR3 consists of 16 residues. The V end lost 6 bases, the J end lost 1 base, and 16 bases lay between the germline ends.

This clonotype was seen many times. The chain couples TRBV7-9 to TRBJ2-1; possible D gene TRBD2, 5 bases. V dropped 1 base and J dropped 7 bases, with 11 bases sitting between them. In germline, CDR1 is SEHNR, CDR2 FQNEAQ (reference sequence). CDR3 length: 14 amino acids. CDR3 DNA: TGTGCCAGCAGCTTAGAGGTAGCGTTGAATGAGCAGTTCTTC. Its protein is CASSLEVALNEQFF.

This clonotype was observed many times. The chain is built from TRBV20-1 and TRBJ2-1; no firm D call. V lost 1 base to trimming and J lost 6 bases, with 10 bases between them. Germline CDR1 DFQATT, CDR2 SNEGSKA (reference sequence). The CDR3 spans 13 residues. The CDR3 region is CSARAAGFNEQFF. For the CDR3, the DNA is TGCAGTGCTAGAGCGGCTGGATTCAATGAGCAGTTCTTC.

Comment on this clonotype: This may be a read error: a much more frequent sequence differs by one nucleotide. This is likely a read error, given that the CDR3 carries no conserved phenylalanine or tryptophan at its end. The genes are TRBV7-2 and TRBJ2-5; tentative D call: TRBD2 (6 bases). Deletions cut 2 bases from V and 2 bases from J, with 15 bases between. The CDR3 is 16 amino acids. CDR1 is SGHTA and CDR2 is FQGNSA in the germline V gene. The CDR3 coding sequence is TGTGCCAGCAGCTTAAGGGCGGGGCGGAAGCAAGAGACCCAGTACTTA. It yields the protein CASSLRAGRKQETQYL.

This clonotype was seen many times. CDR3 loop: CASSPRLAGGPKEQYF. The CDR3 coding sequence is TGTGCCAGCAGCCCTCGACTAGCGGGAGGGCCGAAGGAGCAGTACTTC. The chain has TRBV3-1 and TRBJ2-7; 14 bases agree with TRBD2. Germline V gene lookup returns CDR1 LGHDT and CDR2 YNNKEL (reference sequence). The CDR3 is 16 residues long. The junction had 9 bases not matched to a gene; V was cut back by 4 bases and J by 7 bases.

This clonotype has only a few counts. The J gene is TRBJ1-5, the V gene TRBV28; a possible D gene is TRBD1 (6 bases). V lost 5 bases to trimming and J lost 0 bases, with 11 bases between them. Germline CDR1 is MDHEN and CDR2 is SYDVKM. CDR3 size: 15 residues. The CDR3 DNA sequence: TGTGCCAGCAGTGCCTGGACAGTTAGCAATCAGCCCCAGCATTTT. It is translated as CASSAWTVSNQPQHF.

This clonotype was found many times. The gene calls are TRBV6-2 or TRBV6-3 and TRBJ2-1; 12 bases fit TRBD2. Germline CDR1 and CDR2: MNHEY and SVGEGT. V trimming: 5 bases; J trimming: 4 bases; junction bases outside the gene matches: 9. This CDR3 region has 17 residues. CDR3 in amino acids: CASSDQLAGGPYNEQFF. CDR3 sequence (DNA): TGTGCCAGCAGTGACCAACTAGCGGGAGGCCCGTACAATGAGCAGTTCTTC.

The genes are TRBV5-1 and TRBJ2-5, with D tentatively TRBD1 or TRBD2 (5 bases each). TRBJ2-1 explains the end of the DNA better; the J call may be wrong. The germline V gene encodes CDR1 SGHRS and CDR2 YFSETQ. This CDR3 has 14 residues. The DNA for the CDR3 is TGCGCCAGCAGCATGGAGGACACCCAAGAGACCCAGTTCTTC. Translated, it gives CASSMEDTQETQFF.

This clonotype has ten or more counts. This chain connects TRBV5-1 to TRBJ2-5; D not resolved. This CDR3 has 14 amino acids. V dropped 2 bases and J dropped 5 bases, with 13 bases sitting between them. Germline lookup yields CDR1 SGHRS and CDR2 YFSETQ. This CDR3 is CASSFGGSVETQYF. The CDR3 coding sequence is TGCGCCAGCAGCTTCGGTGGTTCGGTTGAGACCCAGTACTTC.

This clonotype was seen more than once but under ten times. An end of the junction differs from the germline gene, which may be a read error. The chain recombines TRBV9 with TRBJ1-2; 7 positions agree with TRBD1. The germline CDR1 and CDR2 sequences are SGDLS and YYNGEE. The CDR3 spans 15 residues. CDR3 in amino acids: CASSGRQGPSYDYTF. The CDR3 coding sequence is TGTGCCAGCAGCGGCAGACAGGGACCCTCCTATGACTACACCTTC. Combining the CDR3 with reference TRBV9 and TRBJ1-2 gives the whole variable domain DSGVTQTPKHLITATGQRVTLRCSPRSGDLSVYWYQQSLDQGLQFLIQYYNGEERAKGNILERFSAQQFPDLHSELNLSSLELGDSALYFCASSGRQGPSYDYTFGSGTRLTVV.

This clonotype has a handful of counts. The genes are TRBV9 and TRBJ1-2, with 8 bases fitting TRBD1. V shed 0 bases and J 1 base; nucleotides not matched to a gene: 14. Germline V gives CDR1 SGDLS, CDR2 YYNGEE. The CDR3 contains 19 residues. This chain's CDR3 is CASSVGAIRSGGDNYGYTF. The CDR3 coding sequence is TGTGCCAGCAGCGTAGGAGCAATCCGCTCAGGGGGCGATAACTATGGCTACACCTTC.

The chain joins TRBV10-2 to TRBJ1-5, with TRBD1 matching over 9 bases. This CDR3 is 16 amino acids long. Germline values: CDR1 WSHSY, CDR2 SAAADI. Trimming at V came to 0 bases and at J to 7 bases, leaving 7 bases not matched to a gene. The CDR3 region has the DNA TGCGCCAGCAGTGAGTCAGGGGACAGGGATGCCCAGCCCCAGCATTTT. It codes for CASSESGDRDAQPQHF.

This clonotype was counted at least ten times. The V and J genes are TRBV30 and TRBJ2-1; D ambiguous. V gave up 2 bases and J gave up 15 bases, with 20 bases separating them. The CDR3 consists of 13 residues. The V gene's germline CDR1 is GTSNPN and CDR2 SVGIG (reference sequence). CDR3 sequence reads: CAWSTLAPQRWFF. Written as DNA, the CDR3 is TGTGCCTGGAGTACCCTCGCCCCACAGAGATGGTTCTTC. The whole variable domain, remainder taken from reference TRBV30 and TRBJ2-1, is SQTIHQWPATLVQPVGSPLSLECTVEGTSNPNLYWYRQAAGRGLQLLFYSVGIGQISSEVPQNLSASRPQDRQFILSSKKLLLSDSGFYLCAWSTLAPQRWFFGPGTRLTVL.

CDR3 region: CASIKGTDSGNTIYF. CDR3 nucleotides: TGTGCCAGCATAAAGGGGACAGACTCTGGAAACACCATATATTTT. V gene TRBV7-9 combines with J gene TRBJ1-3; 7 bases are a match to TRBD1. This CDR3 has 15 residues. Trimming took 7 bases from V and 0 from J; bases not matched to a gene: 6. The germline gives CDR1 SEHNR, CDR2 FQNEAQ (reference sequence).

This clonotype has a count of ten or more. The chain uses TRBV7-9 and TRBJ2-5; the D call may be TRBD1 or TRBD2 (5 bases each). The V gene's germline CDR1 is SEHNR and CDR2 FQNEAQ (reference sequence). The CDR3 sequence is 15 residues long. The V end lost 2 bases, the J end lost 5 bases, and 15 bases lay between the germline ends. The CDR3 here is CASSLLGTSQETQYF. The DNA of the CDR3 is TGTGCCAGCAGCTTATTGGGGACCTCCCAGGAGACCCAGTACTTC.